This section outlines one T cell receptor beta chain sequence together with its context. Source study methods: Nucleated cell number was recorded as an estimate derived from reference gene primer amplification. Produced via immunoSEQ multiplex PCR; TCRdb's table is partial and in-frame only. The V and J calls and clone size come from that table; D and trimming were worked out from the DNA. The data show 45,000 to 55,000 clones, with roughly four fifths seen just once and less than 8% held by the top ten. The data were taken from a study of blood T cell repertoires in COVID-19. Whole-study context: Spain, Italy and the United States supplied samples that represented acute and convalescent COVID-19. The analysed material was cDNA or gDNA that came from T cells, B-cell-depleted T cells, or PBMCs.

The V end lost 4 bases, the J end lost 0 bases, and 13 bases lay between the germline ends. CDR3 length: 16 amino acids. Germline V gives CDR1 MDHEN, CDR2 SYDVKM. The clonotype originates from a man in his fifties or sixties with active COVID-19. Sequencing was carried out using peripheral blood. The gene calls are TRBV28 and TRBJ1-3; D might be TRBD1 (5 bases). DNA for the CDR3: TGTGCCAGCAGTTCCGGAGGGGTAGACTCTGGAAACACCATATATTTT. Its translation: CASSSGGVDSGNTIYF.